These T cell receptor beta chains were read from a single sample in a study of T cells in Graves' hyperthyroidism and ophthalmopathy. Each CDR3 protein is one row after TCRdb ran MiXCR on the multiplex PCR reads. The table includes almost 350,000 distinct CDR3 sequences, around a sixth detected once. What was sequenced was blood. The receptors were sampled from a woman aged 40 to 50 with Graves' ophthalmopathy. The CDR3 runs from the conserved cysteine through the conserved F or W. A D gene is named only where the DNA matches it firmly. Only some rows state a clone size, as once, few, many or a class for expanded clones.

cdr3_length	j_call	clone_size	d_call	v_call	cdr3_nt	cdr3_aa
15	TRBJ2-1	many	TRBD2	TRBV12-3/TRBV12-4	TGTGCCAGCAGACTCATAGCGGGAGTAAGCAATGAGCAGTTCTTC	CASRLIAGVSNEQFF
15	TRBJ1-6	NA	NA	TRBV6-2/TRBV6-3	TGTGCCAGCAGTTACTCGAGGAGTACAAATTCACCCCTCCACTTT	CASSYSRSTNSPLHF
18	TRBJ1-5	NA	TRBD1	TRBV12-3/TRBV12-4	TGTGCCAGCAGTTTAAGCTTTTTCGGACAGGCCTTAGGTCAGCCCCAGCATTTT	CASSLSFFGQALGQPQHF
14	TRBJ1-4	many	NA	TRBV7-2	TGTGCCAGCAGCTCCCCCCGCGGGTTAGAAAAACTGTTTTTT	CASSSPRGLEKLFF
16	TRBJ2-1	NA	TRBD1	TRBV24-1	TGTGCCACCAGTGATGGGACAGGGGATCTTTATAGTGAGCAGTTCTTC	CATSDGTGDLYSEQFF
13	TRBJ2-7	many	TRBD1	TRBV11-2	TGTGCCAGCAGCTTGGGACAGGGTTACCAGCAGTACTTC	CASSLGQGYQQYF
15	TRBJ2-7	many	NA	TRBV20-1	TGCAGTGCTAGATCCAGCGGGACACTCTCCTACGAGCAGTACTTC	CSARSSGTLSYEQYF
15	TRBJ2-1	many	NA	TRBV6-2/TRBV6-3	TGTGCCAGCAGTCCCCAAGGTCCCGGGGGCAATGAGCAGTTCTTC	CASSPQGPGGNEQFF
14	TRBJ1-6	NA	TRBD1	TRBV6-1	TGTGCCAGCAGTACCGGGACAGCGGATTCACCCCTCCACTTT	CASSTGTADSPLHF
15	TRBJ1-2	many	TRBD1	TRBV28	TGTGCCAGCAGTTACCCGTCTGACAGGGGATATGGCTACACCTTC	CASSYPSDRGYGYTF
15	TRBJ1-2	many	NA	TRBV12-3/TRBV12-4	TGTGCCAGCAGTTTAAATATACCAACTCGAAGGGGCTACACCTTC	CASSLNIPTRRGYTF
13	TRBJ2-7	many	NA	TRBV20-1	TGCAGTGCCGAGCGATCCAGCTCCTACGAGCAGTACTTC	CSAERSSSYEQYF
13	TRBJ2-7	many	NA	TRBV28	TGTGCCAGCGGTGGGGGGAGACAGGCAGAGCAGTACTTC	CASGGGRQAEQYF
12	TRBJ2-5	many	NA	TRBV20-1	TGCAGTGCAACAGGGTACCAAGAGACCCAGTACTTC	CSATGYQETQYF
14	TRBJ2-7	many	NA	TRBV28	TGTGCCGGCAGGCCCCCGGGGGAGGCATACGAGCAGTACTTC	CAGRPPGEAYEQYF